The 10 T cell receptor beta chains presented below share a single source sample, sequenced in a study of blood T cell repertoires in COVID-19. Generated by immunoSEQ multiplex PCR, the TCRdb table keeps only in-frame clones and is missing some. Among some 120,000 clones listed, roughly 80% were seen once. The sample consisted of peripheral blood. Receptors originate from a woman aged 60 to 75 with acute or convalescent COVID-19.

The J gene is TRBJ1-1, the V gene TRBV5-6, with D possibly TRBD1 on 6 matching bases. The V gene lost 0 bases and the J gene lost 3 bases, with 6 bases spanning the gap. The CDR3 sequence is 13 residues long. Germline CDR1 reads SGHDT; CDR2 reads YYEEEE. The CDR3 reads CASSLGTDTEAFF. The CDR3 nucleotides read TGTGCCAGCAGCTTGGGGACAGACACTGAAGCTTTCTTT. The full variable domain, in which reference TRBV5-6 and TRBJ1-1 provide the parts outside the CDR3, is DAGVTQSPTHLIKTRGQQVTLRCSPKSGHDTVSWYQQALGQGPQFIFQYYEEEERQRGNFPDRFSGHQFPNYSSELNVNALLLGDSALYLCASSLGTDTEAFFGQGTRLTVV.

This chain connects TRBV4-2 to TRBJ1-2; 10 bases map to TRBD1. V shed 5 bases, J shed 2 bases, and the junction held 2 bases outside the gene matches. CDR1 is LGHNA, CDR2 YNFKEQ, per germline. The CDR3 contains 14 residues. DNA of the CDR3: TGTGCCAGCAGCAAGACAGGGGGCAACTATGGCTACACCTTC. This sequence encodes CASSKTGGNYGYTF.

The chain couples TRBV5-3 to TRBJ1-1, with D maybe TRBD1 (6 bases). TRBV5-3 is an ORF for which the function is uncertain. The CDR3 covers 15 residues. With 4 bases removed from V and 8 bases from J, the gap between germline ends came to 21 bases. The CDR3 bases are TGTGCCAGAAGCCAGACCCCGGACAGCTCCCCCGAAGCTTTCTTT. Protein product: CARSQTPDSSPEAFF.

The chain couples TRBV2 to TRBJ1-5; no clear D. The CDR3 is made up of 13 amino acids. V shed 9 bases and J shed 3 bases, with 12 bases lying between them. Germline assignment: CDR1 SNHLY and CDR2 FYNNEI. In DNA form, the CDR3 reads TGTGCCAGTACCCCGGGGTTCAATCAGCCCCAGCATTTT. It translates to CASTPGFNQPQHF.

This chain connects TRBV11-2 to TRBJ2-7; D perhaps matches TRBD1 (7 bases). V lost 8 bases to trimming and J lost 3 bases, with 11 bases between them. This CDR3 region has 12 residues. In germline, CDR1 is SGHAT, CDR2 FQNNGV. The CDR3 is CASRGTDYEQYF. In DNA, the CDR3 is TGTGCCAGCCGGGGGACAGACTACGAGCAGTACTTC.

This CDR3 reads CAWTGGVGGYTF. The CDR3, as DNA: TGTGCCTGGACAGGGGGCGTGGGCGGCTACACCTTC. The rearrangement uses TRBV30 and TRBJ1-2; 8 bases line up with TRBD1. This CDR3 contains 12 residues. V was clipped by 4 bases and J by 8 bases; unmatched bases: 6. The germline V gene encodes CDR1 GTSNPN and CDR2 SVGIG (reference sequence).

The genes are TRBV2 and TRBJ1-5; TRBD1 matches at 10 bases. The CDR3 sequence is 15 residues long. The junction had 4 bases not matched to a gene; V was cut back by 3 bases and J by 5 bases. Germline lookup yields CDR1 SNHLY and CDR2 FYNNEI. The CDR3 protein is CASSEDRGWHQPQHF. CDR3 DNA sequence: TGTGCCAGCAGTGAGGACAGGGGGTGGCATCAGCCCCAGCATTTT.

J is TRBJ2-1 and V is TRBV11-2; D ambiguous. Deletions cut 6 bases from V and 6 bases from J, with 12 bases between. From germline, CDR1 is SGHAT and CDR2 FQNNGV. The CDR3 length is 13 residues. DNA of the CDR3: TGTGCCAGCAGGAACCTAGACGCCAATGAGCAGTTCTTC. It encodes CASRNLDANEQFF.

The V call is TRBV6-5, the J call TRBJ1-4, with 10 bases lining up with TRBD1. V was clipped by 6 bases and J by 4 bases; unmatched bases: 5. In germline, CDR1 is MNHEY, CDR2 SVGAGI. This CDR3 spans 15 amino acids. The CDR3 sequence: CASSRDRGLNEKLFF. CDR3 in DNA: TGTGCCAGCAGCCGGGACAGGGGACTTAATGAAAAACTGTTTTTT.

The chain recombines TRBV7-3 with TRBJ2-1, with 9 bases aligning to TRBD2. The length of the CDR3 is 15 residues. J was trimmed by 6 bases and V by 8 bases; bases with no gene match: 11. Per the germline V gene, CDR1 is SGHTA and CDR2 is FQGTGA. The CDR3 here is CASSPGTSLRNEQFF. CDR3 DNA sequence: TGTGCCAGCTCCCCCGGGACTAGCCTTCGCAATGAGCAGTTCTTC.